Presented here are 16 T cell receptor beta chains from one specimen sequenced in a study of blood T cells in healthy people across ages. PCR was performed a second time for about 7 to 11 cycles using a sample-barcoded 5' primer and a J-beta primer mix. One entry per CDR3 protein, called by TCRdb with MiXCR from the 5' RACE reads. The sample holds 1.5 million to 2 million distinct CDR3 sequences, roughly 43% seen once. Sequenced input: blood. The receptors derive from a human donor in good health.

CDR3 loop: CSVVGLAELSTDTQYF. DNA of the CDR3: TGCAGCGTTGTAGGCCTAGCGGAACTTAGCACAGATACGCAGTATTTT. The J gene is TRBJ2-3, the V gene TRBV29-1, with TRBD2 matching over 7 bases. The CDR3 loop spans 16 amino acids. Germline CDR1 and CDR2: SQVTM and ANQGSEA. The J segment lost 0 bases and the V segment lost 4 bases, leaving 10 bases of the junction unmatched.

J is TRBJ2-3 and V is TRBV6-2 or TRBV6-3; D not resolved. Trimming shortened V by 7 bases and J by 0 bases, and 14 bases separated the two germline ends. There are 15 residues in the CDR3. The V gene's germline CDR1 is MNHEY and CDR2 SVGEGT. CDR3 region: CASTQVSWSTDTQYF. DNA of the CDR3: TGTGCCAGCACTCAAGTATCTTGGAGCACAGATACGCAGTATTTT.

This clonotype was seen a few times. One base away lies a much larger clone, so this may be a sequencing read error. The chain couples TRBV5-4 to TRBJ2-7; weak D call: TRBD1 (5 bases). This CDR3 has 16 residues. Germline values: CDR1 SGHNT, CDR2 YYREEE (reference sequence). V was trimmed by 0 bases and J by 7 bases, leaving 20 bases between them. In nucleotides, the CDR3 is TGTGCCAGCAGCTTGGATTCTGGGGCAAGCCGTAAGGAGCAGTACTTC. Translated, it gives CASSLDSGASRKEQYF.

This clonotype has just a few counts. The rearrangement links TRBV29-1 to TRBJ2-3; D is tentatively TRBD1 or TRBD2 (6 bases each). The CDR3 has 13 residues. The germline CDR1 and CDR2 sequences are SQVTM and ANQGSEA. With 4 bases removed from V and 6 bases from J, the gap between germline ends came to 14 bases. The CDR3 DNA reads TGCAGCGTTGCCGAAGGGGGGACGGATACGCAGTATTTT. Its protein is CSVAEGGTDTQYF.

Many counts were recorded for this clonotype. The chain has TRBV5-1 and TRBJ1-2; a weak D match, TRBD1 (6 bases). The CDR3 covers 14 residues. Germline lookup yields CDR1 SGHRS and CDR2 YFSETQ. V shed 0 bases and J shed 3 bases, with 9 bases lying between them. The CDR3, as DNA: TGCGCCAGCAGCTTGGAAGGACAGCACTATGGCTACACCTTC. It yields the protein CASSLEGQHYGYTF.

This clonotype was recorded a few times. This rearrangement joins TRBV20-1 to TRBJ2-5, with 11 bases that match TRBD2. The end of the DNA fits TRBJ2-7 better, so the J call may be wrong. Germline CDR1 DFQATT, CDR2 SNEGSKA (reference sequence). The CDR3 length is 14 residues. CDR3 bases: TGCAGTGCCGTAGCGGGGGGGGCCGACAGCGAGCAGTACTTC. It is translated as CSAVAGGADSEQYF.

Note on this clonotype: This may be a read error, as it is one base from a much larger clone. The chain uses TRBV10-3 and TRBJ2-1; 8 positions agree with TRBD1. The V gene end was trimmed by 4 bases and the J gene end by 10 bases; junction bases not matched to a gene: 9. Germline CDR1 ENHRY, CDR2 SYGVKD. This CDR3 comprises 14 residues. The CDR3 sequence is CAISGDRSSYEQFF. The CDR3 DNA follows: TGTGCCATCAGTGGGGACAGGAGCTCCTACGAGCAGTTCTTC.

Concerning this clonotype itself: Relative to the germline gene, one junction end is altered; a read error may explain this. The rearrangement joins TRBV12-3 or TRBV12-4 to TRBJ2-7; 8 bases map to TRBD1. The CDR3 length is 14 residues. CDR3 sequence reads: CASSLADRGYEQYF. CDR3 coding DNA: TGTGCCAGCAGCTTAGCCGACAGGGGCTACGAGCAGTACTTC.

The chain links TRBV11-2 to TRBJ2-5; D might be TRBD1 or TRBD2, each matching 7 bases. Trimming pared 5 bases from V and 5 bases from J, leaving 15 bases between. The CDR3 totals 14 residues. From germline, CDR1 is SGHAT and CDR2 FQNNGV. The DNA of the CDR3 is TGTGCCAGCAGCCAGGGGGGGTGGGTCGAGACCCAGTACTTC. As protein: CASSQGGWVETQYF.

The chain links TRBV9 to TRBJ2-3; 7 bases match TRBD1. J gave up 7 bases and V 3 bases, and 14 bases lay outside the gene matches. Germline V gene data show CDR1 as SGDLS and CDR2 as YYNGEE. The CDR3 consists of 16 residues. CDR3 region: CASSGAGTVGSHTQYF. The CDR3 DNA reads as TGTGCCAGCAGCGGGGCCGGGACAGTTGGGTCCCATACGCAGTATTTT.

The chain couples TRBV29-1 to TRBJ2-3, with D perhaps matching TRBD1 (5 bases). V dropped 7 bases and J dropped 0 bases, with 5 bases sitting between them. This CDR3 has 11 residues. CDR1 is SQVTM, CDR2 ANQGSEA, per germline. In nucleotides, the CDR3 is TGCAGCGGACAGAGCACAGATACGCAGTATTTT. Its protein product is CSGQSTDTQYF.

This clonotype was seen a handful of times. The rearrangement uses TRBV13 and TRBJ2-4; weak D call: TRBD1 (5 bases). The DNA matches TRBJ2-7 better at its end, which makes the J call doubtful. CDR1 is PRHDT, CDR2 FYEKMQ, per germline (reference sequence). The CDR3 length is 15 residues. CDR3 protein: CASSHTDTLRYEQYF. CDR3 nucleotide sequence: TGTGCCAGCAGCCACACGGACACTTTACGTTACGAGCAGTACTTC.

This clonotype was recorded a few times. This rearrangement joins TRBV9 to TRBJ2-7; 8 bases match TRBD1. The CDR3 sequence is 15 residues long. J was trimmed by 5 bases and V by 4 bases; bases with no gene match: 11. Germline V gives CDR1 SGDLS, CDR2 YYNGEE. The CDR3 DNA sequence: TGTGCCAGCAGCTCAGACAGGGGCAACTGGGACGAGCAGTACTTC. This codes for CASSSDRGNWDEQYF.

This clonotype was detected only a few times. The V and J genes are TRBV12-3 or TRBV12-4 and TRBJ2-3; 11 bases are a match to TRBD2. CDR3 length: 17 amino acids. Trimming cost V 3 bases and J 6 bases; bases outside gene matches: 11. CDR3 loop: CASSFGGSGGAGDTQYF. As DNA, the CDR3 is TGTGCCAGCAGTTTCGGAGGTAGCGGGGGGGCTGGTGATACGCAGTATTTT.

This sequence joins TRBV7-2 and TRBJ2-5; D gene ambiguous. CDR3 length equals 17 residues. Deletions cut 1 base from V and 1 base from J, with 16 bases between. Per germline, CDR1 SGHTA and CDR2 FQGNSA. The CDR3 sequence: CASSLVYLTESQETQYF. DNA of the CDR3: TGTGCCAGCAGCTTAGTTTACCTTACAGAGTCCCAAGAGACCCAGTACTTC.

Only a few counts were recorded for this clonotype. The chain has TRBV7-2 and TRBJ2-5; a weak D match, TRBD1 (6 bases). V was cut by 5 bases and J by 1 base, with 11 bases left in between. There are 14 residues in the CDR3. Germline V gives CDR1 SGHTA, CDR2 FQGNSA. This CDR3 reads CASSQTGGQETQYF. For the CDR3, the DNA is TGTGCCAGCAGCCAGACAGGAGGCCAAGAGACCCAGTACTTC.